The entry below describes one T cell receptor (beta chain). The antigen is not known. With UMIs, 5'RACE template switching was used to make TCR beta cDNA. TCRdb reprocessed the 5' RACE reads, keeping one entry per CDR3 protein, no DNA. The table gives roughly 350,000 distinct CDR3 sequences; the top ten clones make up roughly 5.2% of it. This record comes from a study of T cells expressing NK-cell markers. About the research overall: With respect to HCMV, most of the eight sequenced donors were seropositive, and one was seronegative. General study points: The study found dominant NKG2C+ clonotypes at about 1.0-7.5% of CD8+ T cells in 5 or 6 donors.

The CDR3 runs 12 residues. CDR1 SNHLY and CDR2 FYNNEI come from the germline V gene. The specimen sequenced was blood T cells: a sorted CD56 or NKG2C T cell subset, CD4+ or CD8+ T cells, or bulk PBMC T cells (not recorded which). This TCR derives from a man between 18 and 69 years old in good health. V and J are TRBV2 and TRBJ2-5. CDR3 in amino acids: CASTQQRVDQYF.